This TCR beta chain was obtained from a study of cytomegalovirus exposure and HLA in healthy donors. On this clone: Antigen unknown.

Clones were read by immunoSEQ multiplex PCR, and TCRdb kept only the in-frame ones, dropping some. The sample yields 110,000 or so clones, over 65% seen once. Study results and caveats: The tendency of first-cohort TCR clusters to co-occur in the 120 validation repertoires was the finding of a later analysis. Cytomegalovirus status was reportedly diagnosed by the classifier with high sensitivity and specificity.

Between the trimmed V and J ends, which lost 1 base and 8 bases, there was a span of 11 bases. Per germline, CDR1 MNHEY and CDR2 SVGAGI. The CDR3 contains 13 residues. Specimen: PBMCs. The sequence was collected from a woman aged 30 to 39 in good health and CMV-seronegative. The chain links TRBV6-5 to TRBJ1-2; D might be TRBD1 (6 bases). CDR3 in DNA: TGTGCCAGCAGTTACTTTAGGACAGAAGGCTACACCTTC. It translates to CASSYFRTEGYTF.